The next 3 T cell receptor beta chains were all read from a single sample in a study of blood T cell repertoires in COVID-19. Clones were sequenced by immunoSEQ multiplex PCR, and TCRdb holds only the in-frame ones, with some missing. The sample includes around 80,000 clones, about 85% seen only once; the top ten take around 9%. The sample was peripheral blood. Receptors originate from a human donor in a cohort sampled during active COVID-19.

The V gene is TRBV5-1, the J gene TRBJ2-3; 9 bases are shared with TRBD1. This CDR3 is 16 amino acids long. Germline CDR1 and CDR2: SGHRS and YFSETQ. J lost 4 bases, V lost 0 bases, and 6 bases had no gene match. CDR3 region: CASSLEGGQGPDTQYF. In DNA form, the CDR3 reads TGCGCCAGCAGCTTGGAGGGGGGACAGGGCCCAGATACGCAGTATTTT. Full variable domain (rest looked up from reference TRBV5-1 and TRBJ2-3): KAGVTQTPRYLIKTRGQQVTLSCSPISGHRSVSWYQQTPGQGLQFLFEYFSETQRNKGNFPGRFSGRQFSNSRSEMNVSTLELGDSALYLCASSLEGGQGPDTQYFGPGTRLTVL.

The V and J genes are TRBV2 and TRBJ2-3; D might be TRBD1 (5 bases). This CDR3 contains 12 residues. Looked up from germline, CDR1 is SNHLY and CDR2 is FYNNEI. Trimming removed 8 bases at V and 2 bases at J, with 8 bases between. The CDR3 DNA follows: TGTGCCAGCGACAGAGCCACAGATACGCAGTATTTT. Its translation is CASDRATDTQYF.

This clone came up once. The chain employs TRBV4-1 and TRBJ2-2; TRBD2 agrees at 12 bases. Germline CDR1 and CDR2: MGHRA and YSYEKL. This CDR3 comprises 18 residues. With V trimmed by 1 base and J by 0 bases, 3 bases remained unmatched. CDR3 coding DNA: TGCGCCAGCAGCCAAGGGACTAGCGGGGCGTCGAACACCGGGGAGCTGTTTTTT. It codes for CASSQGTSGASNTGELFF.